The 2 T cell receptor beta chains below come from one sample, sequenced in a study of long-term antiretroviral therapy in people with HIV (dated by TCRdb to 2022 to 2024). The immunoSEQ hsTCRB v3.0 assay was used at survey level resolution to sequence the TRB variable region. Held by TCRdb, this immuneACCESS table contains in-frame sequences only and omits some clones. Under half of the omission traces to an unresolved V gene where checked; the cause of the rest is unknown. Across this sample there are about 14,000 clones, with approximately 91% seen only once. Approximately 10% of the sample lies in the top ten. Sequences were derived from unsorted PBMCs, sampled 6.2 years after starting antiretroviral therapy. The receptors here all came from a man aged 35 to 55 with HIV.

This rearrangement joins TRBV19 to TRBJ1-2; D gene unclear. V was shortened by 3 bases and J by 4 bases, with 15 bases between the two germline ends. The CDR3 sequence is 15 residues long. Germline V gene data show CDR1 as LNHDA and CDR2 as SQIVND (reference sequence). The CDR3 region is CASSMQDLWGYGYTF. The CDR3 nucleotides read TGTGCCAGTAGTATGCAGGATCTTTGGGGCTATGGCTACACCTTC.

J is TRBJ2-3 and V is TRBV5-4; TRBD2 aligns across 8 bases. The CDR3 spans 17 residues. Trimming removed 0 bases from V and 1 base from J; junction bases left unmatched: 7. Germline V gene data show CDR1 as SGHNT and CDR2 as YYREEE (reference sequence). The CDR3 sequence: CASSLAGLAGRTDTQYF. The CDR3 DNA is TGTGCCAGCAGCTTGGCTGGTCTAGCGGGTCGCACAGATACGCAGTATTTT.